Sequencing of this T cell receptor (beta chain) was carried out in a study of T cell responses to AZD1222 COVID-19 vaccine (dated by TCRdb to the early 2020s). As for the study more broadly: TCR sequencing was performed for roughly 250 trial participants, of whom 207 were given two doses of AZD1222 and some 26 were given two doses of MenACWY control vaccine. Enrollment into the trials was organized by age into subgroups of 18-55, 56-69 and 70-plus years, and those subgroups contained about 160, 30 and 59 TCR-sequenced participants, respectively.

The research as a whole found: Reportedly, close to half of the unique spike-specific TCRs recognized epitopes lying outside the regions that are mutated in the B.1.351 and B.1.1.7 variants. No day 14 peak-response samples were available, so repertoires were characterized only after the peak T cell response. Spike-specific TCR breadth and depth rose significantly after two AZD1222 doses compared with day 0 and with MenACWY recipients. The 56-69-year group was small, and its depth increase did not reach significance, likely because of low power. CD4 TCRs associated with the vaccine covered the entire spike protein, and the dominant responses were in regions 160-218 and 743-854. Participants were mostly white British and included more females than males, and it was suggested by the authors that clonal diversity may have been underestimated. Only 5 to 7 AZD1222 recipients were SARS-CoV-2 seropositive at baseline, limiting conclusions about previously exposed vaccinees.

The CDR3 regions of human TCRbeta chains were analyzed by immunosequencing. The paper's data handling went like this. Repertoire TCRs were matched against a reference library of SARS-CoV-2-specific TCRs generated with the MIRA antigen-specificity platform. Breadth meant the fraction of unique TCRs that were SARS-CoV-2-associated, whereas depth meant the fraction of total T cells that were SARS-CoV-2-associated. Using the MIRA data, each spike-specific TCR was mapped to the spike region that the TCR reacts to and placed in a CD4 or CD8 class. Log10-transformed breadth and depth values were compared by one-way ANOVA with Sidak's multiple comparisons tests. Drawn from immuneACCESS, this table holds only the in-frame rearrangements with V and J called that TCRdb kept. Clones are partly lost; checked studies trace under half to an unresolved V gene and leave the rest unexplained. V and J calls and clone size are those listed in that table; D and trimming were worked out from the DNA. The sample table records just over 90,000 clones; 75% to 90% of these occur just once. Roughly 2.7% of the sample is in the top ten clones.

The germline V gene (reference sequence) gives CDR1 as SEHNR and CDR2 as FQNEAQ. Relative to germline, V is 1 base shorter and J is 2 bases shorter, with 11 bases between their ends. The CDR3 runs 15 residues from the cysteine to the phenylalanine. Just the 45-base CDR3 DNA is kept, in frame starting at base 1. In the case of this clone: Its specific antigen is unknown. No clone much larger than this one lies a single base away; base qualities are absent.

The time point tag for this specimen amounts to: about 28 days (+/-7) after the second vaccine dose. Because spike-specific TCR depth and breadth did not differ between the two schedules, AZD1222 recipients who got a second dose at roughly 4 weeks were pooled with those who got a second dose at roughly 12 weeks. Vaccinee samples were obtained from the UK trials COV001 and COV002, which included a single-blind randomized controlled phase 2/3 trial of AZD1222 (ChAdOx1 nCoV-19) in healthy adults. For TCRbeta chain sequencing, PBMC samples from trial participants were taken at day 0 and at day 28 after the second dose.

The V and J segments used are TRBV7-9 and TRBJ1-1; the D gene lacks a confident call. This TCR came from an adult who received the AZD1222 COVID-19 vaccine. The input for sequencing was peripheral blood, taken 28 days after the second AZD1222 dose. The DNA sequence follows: TGTGCCAGCAGCTTAGGTGTCAGTTCTAACACTGAAGCTTTCTTT. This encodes CASSLGVSSNTEAFF.